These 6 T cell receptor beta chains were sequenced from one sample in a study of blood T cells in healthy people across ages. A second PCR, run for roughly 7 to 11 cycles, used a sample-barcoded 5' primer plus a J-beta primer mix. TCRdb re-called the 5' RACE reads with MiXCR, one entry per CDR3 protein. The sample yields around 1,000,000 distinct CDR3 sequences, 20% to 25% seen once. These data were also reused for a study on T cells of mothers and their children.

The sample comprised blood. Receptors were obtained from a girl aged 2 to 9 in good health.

CDR3 amino acids: CASSVDSGSGNEQFF. The CDR3 DNA follows: TGTGCCAGCAGCGTAGACAGCGGGAGTGGCAATGAGCAGTTCTTC. The V and J genes are TRBV9 and TRBJ2-5, with 8 nucleotides matching TRBD2. The DNA end favors TRBJ2-1, so the J call may be wrong. In germline, CDR1 is SGDLS, CDR2 YYNGEE. The CDR3 has 15 amino acids.

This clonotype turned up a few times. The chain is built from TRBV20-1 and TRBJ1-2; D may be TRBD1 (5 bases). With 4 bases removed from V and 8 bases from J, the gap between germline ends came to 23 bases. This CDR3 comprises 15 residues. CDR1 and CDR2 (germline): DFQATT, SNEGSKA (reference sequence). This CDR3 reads CSATRMAGWLGGYTF. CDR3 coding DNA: TGCAGTGCTACGAGGATGGCAGGGTGGTTGGGCGGCTACACCTTC.

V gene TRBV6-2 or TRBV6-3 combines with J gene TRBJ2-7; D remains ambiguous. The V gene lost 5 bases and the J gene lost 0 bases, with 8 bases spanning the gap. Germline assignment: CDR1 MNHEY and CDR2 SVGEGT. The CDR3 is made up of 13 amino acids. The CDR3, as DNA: TGTGCCAGCAGTGACCCCGACTCCTACGAGCAGTACTTC. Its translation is CASSDPDSYEQYF.

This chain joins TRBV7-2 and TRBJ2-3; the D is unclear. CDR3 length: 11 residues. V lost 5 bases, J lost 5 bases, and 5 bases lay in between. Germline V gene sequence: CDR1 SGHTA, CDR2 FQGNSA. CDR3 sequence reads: CASSPKDTQYF. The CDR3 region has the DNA TGTGCCAGCAGCCCGAAAGATACGCAGTATTTT.

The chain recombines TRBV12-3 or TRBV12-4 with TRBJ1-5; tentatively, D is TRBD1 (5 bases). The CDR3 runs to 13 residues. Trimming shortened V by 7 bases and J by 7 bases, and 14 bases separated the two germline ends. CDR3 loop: CASTQGLGQPQHF. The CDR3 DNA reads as TGTGCCAGCACCCAGGGTTTGGGACAGCCCCAGCATTTT.

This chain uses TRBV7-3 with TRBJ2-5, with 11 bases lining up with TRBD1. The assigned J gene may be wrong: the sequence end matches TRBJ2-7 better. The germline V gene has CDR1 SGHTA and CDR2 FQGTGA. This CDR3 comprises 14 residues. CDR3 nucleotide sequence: TGTGCCAGCAGCCCCGGACAGGGGGCGCACGAGCAGTACTTC. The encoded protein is CASSPGQGAHEQYF.